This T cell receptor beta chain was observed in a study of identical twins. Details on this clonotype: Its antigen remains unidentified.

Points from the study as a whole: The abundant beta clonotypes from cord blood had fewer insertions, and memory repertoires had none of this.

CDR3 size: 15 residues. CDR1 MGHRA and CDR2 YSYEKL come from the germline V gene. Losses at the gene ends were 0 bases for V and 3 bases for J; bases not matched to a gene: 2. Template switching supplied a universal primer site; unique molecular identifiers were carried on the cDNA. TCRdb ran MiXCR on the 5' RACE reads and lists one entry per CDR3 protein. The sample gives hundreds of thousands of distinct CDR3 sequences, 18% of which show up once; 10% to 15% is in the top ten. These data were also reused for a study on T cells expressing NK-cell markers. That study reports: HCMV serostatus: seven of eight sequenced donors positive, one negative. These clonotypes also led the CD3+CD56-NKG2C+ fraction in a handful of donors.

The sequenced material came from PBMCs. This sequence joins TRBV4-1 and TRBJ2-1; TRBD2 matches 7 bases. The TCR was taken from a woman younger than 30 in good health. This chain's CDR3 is CASSQETGGYNEQFF. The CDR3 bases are TGCGCCAGCAGCCAAGAAACGGGAGGCTACAATGAGCAGTTCTTC.